The entry that follows covers one T cell receptor (beta chain) sequence. This clone occurred once. Its specific antigen is unknown. No qualities accompany the bases; no much larger clone lies one base away. This record comes from a study of shared clonotypes between healthy human individuals (dated by TCRdb to 2018 to 2020). Context from the whole study: The cohort comprised a couple of women and a few men aged 18 to 49 years. Per donor, three plates each were used for CD4 naive and CD4 memory, two for CD8 naive, and one for CD8 memory. The study deeply sequenced blood TCR repertoires of several healthy adults to estimate repertoire size and the extent of clonotype sharing between individuals. To increase sequencing depth and limit assay-specific biases, TCR repertoire library preparation and sequencing were carried out by different laboratories using diverse techniques. Per donor, leukapheresis produced somewhere between about 0.8 and 9 billion PBMCs.

What the research found in general, with its limitations: Naive subsets generally had larger estimated clonotype richness than memory subsets. Higher generation probabilities were observed for clonotypes shared by all four sorted-subset donors than for non-shared clonotypes. Pairwise subsampling led to the expectation that sequencing depth would affect the degree of clonotype sharing among donors. Incomplete sequencing was indicated by rarefaction of sorted-subset datasets, despite the large sequencing depth. Roughly 5% of naive CD4, 3.5% of naive CD8, approximately 2.2% of memory CD4, and 0.4% of memory CD8 clonotypes were shared across several donors. Because the study included only a small number of donors, the genetic and exposure-history diversity represented was limited. Sampling was restricted to blood, and TCR repertoires in tissues likely differ from the TCR repertoires found in blood.

At the junction V is shortened by 4 bases and J by 7 bases; bases outside the gene matches: 8. The CDR3 contains 14 residues, cysteine and phenylalanine counted. Solely the CDR3 DNA is kept, with 42 bases framed from the first base. From the germline V gene (reference sequence), CDR1 is MNHEY and CDR2 is SMNVEV. Using the deep immunoSEQ assay, multiplex PCR amplified TCR CDR3 regions from genomic DNA. Extracted genomic DNA from each cell subset was distributed evenly across all wells of several immunoSEQ 96-well plates, and each plate was treated as a replicate. Each replicate PCR for sorted subsets received around 0.2 ug genomic DNA, equal to tens of thousands of T cell genomes. The purified libraries were quantified using a Qubit 3.0 fluorometer, sized with a Bioanalyzer 2100, and then quantified again using the KAPA Library Quantification kit. Every immunoSEQ 96-well plate was sequenced on a dedicated single-read 150-cycle Illumina NextSeq 550 flow cell. The study's processing was this. Because only junctional sequences without quality scores were contained in the immunoSEQ output, filtering matching that applied to full-length reads could not be performed. Sequences were annotated with PyIR, a Python wrapper for IgBLAST v1.9, using IMGT germline references to assign V/J genes and CDR3. Reads with weak V/J assignments (E-value above 1e-6), missing CDR3, stop codons, out-of-frame junctions, or ambiguous translated residues were removed. V3J clonotypes were defined as sequences sharing the same inferred V gene, J gene, and CDR3 amino acid sequence. The percentage overlap between two repertoires was calculated by dividing the number of shared unique clonotypes by the size of the smaller repertoire. Three approaches were used to assess repertoire richness: RTK rarefaction, the Chao1 estimator, and Recon v2.1 estimates of unobserved clonotypes. For all TCRbeta clonotypes obtained by the gDNA method from several donors, generation probabilities were computed with OLGA. The table comes from immuneACCESS by way of TCRdb, which keeps in-frame sequences with V and J called. Part of the clones is missing from these tables; in studies checked, under half for an unresolved V gene and the rest for unknown reasons. V, J and clone size are taken as reported in that table, and D and trimming were inferred from the DNA itself. Within this sample are around 2,000,000 clones, with around 96% of them counted one time only. Of the sample, roughly 1% falls within the top ten clones.

CD8 naive samples were CD45RO-negative cells positively selected for CCR7, giving a CD45RA+CCR7+ population that excluded TemRA cells. The donors were healthy, HIV-negative adults with no recently reported acute infections or vaccinations. All donors were Caucasian adults living in Nashville, Tennessee, USA. After blood collection by leukapheresis, PBMCs were isolated using Ficoll-Histopaque density gradient centrifugation and then cryopreserved in the vapor phase of liquid nitrogen. Analytical flow cytometry was used to check the purity and quantity of every magnetically sorted T cell population. From each sorted fraction, genomic DNA was isolated and quantified by UV absorbance on a Nanodrop 2000c.

The chain is assembled from TRBV27 and TRBJ2-7; 9 nucleotides in the junction match TRBD2. Source material: naive CD8+ T cells sorted from blood. The cell subset or site label of this sample denotes: CD45RA+CCR7+. This sequence originates from a man aged 18 to 35 in good health. This receptor carries the CDR3 CASSSTAGGREQYF. The nucleotide sequence is TGTGCCAGCAGTTCCACCGCGGGGGGGCGTGAGCAGTACTTC.